This T cell receptor beta chain is drawn from a study of cytomegalovirus exposure and HLA in healthy donors. In the study overall: Early release data held 75 million to 90 million unique TCRs from HLA-typed donors. The study's findings and limits: Researchers counted roughly 160 TCR beta chains as cytomegalovirus-associated.

A multiplex PCR was run with 60 Vbeta primers and 13 Jbeta primers. Measured with immunoSEQ multiplex PCR; TCRdb has only the in-frame clones, and not every one. The sample totals some 120,000 clones. About this clone itself: Its matching antigen is unknown.

The V end was cut by 2 bases, the J end by 7 bases, with 22 bases between. The CDR3 length is 16 residues. The V gene's germline CDR1 is SGDLS and CDR2 YYNGEE. The chain joins TRBV9 to TRBJ2-7; a weak D match, TRBD2 (5 bases). The sequence came from a man aged 25 to 40 in good health and CMV-seronegative. Input material: PBMCs. The DNA of the CDR3 is TGTGCCAGCAGCGTCCACCTTGGCTCTACCCCGGGGGAGCAGTACTTC. This gives the protein CASSVHLGSTPGEQYF.